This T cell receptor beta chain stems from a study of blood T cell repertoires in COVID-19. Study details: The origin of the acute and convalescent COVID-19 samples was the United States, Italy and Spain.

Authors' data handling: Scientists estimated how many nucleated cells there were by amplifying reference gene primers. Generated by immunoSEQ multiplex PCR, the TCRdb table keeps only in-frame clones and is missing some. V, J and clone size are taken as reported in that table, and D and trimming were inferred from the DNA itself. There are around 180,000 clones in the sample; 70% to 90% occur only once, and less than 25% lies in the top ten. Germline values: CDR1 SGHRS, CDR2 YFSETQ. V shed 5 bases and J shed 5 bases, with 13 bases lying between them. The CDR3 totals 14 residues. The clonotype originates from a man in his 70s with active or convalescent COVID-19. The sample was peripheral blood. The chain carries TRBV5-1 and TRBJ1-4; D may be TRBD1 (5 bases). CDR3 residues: CASRNGRGNEKLFF. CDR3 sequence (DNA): TGCGCCAGCAGAAACGGGCGGGGGAATGAAAAACTGTTTTTT.